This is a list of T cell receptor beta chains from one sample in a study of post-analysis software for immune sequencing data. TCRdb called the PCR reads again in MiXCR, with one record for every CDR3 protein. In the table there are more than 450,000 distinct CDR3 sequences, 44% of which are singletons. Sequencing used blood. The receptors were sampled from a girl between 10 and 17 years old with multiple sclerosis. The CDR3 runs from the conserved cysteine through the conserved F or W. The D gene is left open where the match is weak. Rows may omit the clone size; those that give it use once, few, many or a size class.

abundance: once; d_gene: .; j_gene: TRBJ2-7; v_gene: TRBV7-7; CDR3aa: CASSLVDSSYNEQYF; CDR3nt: TGTGCTAGCAGCTTAGTAGATAGCTCCTACAATGAGCAGTACTTC
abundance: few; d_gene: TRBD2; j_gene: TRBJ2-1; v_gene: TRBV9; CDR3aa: CASSEARGGNNEQFF; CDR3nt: TGTGCCAGCAGCGAGGCCCGGGGAGGGAACAATGAGCAGTTCTTC
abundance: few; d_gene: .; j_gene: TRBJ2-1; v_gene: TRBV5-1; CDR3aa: CASSPPLGTMDEQFF; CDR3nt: TGCGCCAGCAGCCCTCCCCTTGGTACAATGGATGAGCAGTTCTTC
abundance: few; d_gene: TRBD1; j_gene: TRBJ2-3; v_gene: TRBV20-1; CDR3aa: CSARDRWTGRGTDTQYF; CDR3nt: TGCAGCGCTAGAGATCGGTGGACAGGACGGGGCACAGATACGCAGTATTTT
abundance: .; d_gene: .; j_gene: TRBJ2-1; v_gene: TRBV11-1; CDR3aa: CASSPPSGNEQFF; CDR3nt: TGTGCCAGCAGCCCACCGAGCGGGAATGAGCAGTTCTTC
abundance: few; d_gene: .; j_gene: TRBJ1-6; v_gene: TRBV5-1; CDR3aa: CASSLEQHYNSPLHF; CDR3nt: TGCGCCAGCAGCTTGGAACAGCATTATAATTCACCCCTCCACTTT
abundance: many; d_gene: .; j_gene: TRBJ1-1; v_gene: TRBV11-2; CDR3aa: CASSFQQGRTEAFF; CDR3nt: TGTGCCAGCAGCTTCCAACAGGGCAGAACTGAAGCTTTCTTT
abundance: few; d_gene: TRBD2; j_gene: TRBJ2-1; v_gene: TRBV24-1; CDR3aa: CATSASGRVGDEQFF; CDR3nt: TGTGCCACCAGTGCTAGCGGGAGAGTGGGGGATGAGCAGTTCTTC
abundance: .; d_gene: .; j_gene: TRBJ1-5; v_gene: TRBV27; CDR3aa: CASRQADQPQHF; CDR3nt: TGTGCCAGTAGACAGGCAGATCAGCCCCAGCATTTT
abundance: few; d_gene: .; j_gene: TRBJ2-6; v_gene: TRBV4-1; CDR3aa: CASSQGLADSGANVLTF; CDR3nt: TGCGCCAGCAGCCAAGGACTGGCCGACTCTGGGGCCAACGTCCTGACTTTC
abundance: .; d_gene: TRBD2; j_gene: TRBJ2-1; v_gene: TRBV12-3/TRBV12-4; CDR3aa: CASSLTSGRGDEQFF; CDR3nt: TGTGCCAGCAGCCTTACTAGCGGGAGAGGGGATGAGCAGTTCTTC
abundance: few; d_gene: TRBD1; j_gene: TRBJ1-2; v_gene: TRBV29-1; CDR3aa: CSALGQGNYGYTF; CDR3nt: TGCAGCGCCCTAGGACAGGGAAACTATGGCTACACCTTC
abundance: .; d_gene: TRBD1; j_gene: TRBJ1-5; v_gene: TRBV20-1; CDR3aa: CSADRGYQPQHF; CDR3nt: TGCAGTGCCGACAGGGGATATCAGCCCCAGCATTTT
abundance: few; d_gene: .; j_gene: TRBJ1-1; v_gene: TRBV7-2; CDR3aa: CASSMAGVLGEAFF; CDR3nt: TGTGCCAGCAGCATGGCAGGGGTTTTAGGAGAAGCTTTCTTT
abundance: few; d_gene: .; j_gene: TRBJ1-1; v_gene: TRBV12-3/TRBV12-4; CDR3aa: CASSLGVLTVNTEAFF; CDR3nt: TGTGCCAGCAGTTTAGGCGTGTTGACGGTGAACACTGAAGCTTTCTTT
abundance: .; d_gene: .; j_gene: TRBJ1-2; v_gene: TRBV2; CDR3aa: CASKQDVDGYTF; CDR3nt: TGTGCCAGCAAACAGGACGTTGATGGCTACACCTTC
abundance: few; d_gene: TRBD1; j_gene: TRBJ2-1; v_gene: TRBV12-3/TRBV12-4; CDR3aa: CASSFGTEGTNEQFF; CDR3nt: TGTGCCAGCAGTTTCGGGACAGAGGGAACCAATGAGCAGTTCTTC
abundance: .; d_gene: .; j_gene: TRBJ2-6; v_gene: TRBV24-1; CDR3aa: CATSDHGRLSGANVLTF; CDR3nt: TGTGCCACCAGTGACCACGGACGGCTCTCTGGGGCCAACGTCCTGACTTTC
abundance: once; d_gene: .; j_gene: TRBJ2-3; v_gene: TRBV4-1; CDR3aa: CASSQAHSEGGTDTQYF; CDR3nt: TGCGCCAGCAGCCAAGCTCATTCAGAGGGGGGCACAGATACGCAGTATTTT
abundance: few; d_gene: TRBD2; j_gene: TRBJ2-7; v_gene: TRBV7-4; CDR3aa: CASSLPWLAGTYEQYF; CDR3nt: TGTGCCAGCAGCTTACCTTGGCTAGCGGGAACCTACGAGCAGTACTTC
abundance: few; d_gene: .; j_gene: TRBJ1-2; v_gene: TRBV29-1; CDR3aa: CSVAAAGQGYTF; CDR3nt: TGCAGCGTTGCGGCGGCAGGGCAAGGCTACACCTTC
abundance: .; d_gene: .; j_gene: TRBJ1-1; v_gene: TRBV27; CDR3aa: CASSLGGAEAFF; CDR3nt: TGTGCCAGCAGCTTGGGGGGAGCTGAAGCTTTCTTT
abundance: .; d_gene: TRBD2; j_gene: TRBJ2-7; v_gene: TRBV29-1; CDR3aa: CSVEDAASGLGYEQYF; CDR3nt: TGCAGCGTTGAAGATGCCGCCTCGGGACTAGGGTACGAGCAGTACTTC
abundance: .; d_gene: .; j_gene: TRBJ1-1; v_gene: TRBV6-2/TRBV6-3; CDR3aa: CASSYDRAGNTEAFF; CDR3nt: TGTGCCAGCAGTTACGATAGGGCGGGGAACACTGAAGCTTTCTTT
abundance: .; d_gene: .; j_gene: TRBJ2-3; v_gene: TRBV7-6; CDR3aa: CASSLGPLALSTGTQYF; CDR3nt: TGTGCCAGCAGCTTGGGCCCCCTAGCGCTGAGCACAGGTACGCAGTATTTT
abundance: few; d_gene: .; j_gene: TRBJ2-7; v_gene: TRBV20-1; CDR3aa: CSARETGTAPNYEQYF; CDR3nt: TGCAGTGCTAGAGAAACCGGGACCGCCCCCAACTACGAGCAGTACTTC
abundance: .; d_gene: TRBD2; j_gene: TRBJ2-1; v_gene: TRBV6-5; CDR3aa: CASSPGLVLYNEQFF; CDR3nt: TGTGCCAGCAGTCCTGGACTAGTTCTCTACAATGAGCAGTTCTTC
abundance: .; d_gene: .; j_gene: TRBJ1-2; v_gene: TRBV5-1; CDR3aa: CASSLDTGGIGYTF; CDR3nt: TGCGCCAGCAGCTTGGATACAGGCGGCATAGGCTACACCTTC
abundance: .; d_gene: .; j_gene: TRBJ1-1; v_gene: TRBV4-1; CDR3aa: CASSQVYSSANTEAFF; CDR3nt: TGCGCCAGCAGCCAAGTTTACAGTTCGGCGAACACTGAAGCTTTCTTT
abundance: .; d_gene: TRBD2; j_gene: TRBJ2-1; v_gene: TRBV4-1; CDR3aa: CASSQDIAGGPVNEQFF; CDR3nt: TGCGCCAGCAGCCAAGATATCGCGGGAGGGCCGGTCAATGAGCAGTTCTTC
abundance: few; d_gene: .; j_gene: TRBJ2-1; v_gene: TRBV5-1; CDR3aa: CASSLAGTNNEQFF; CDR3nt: TGCGCCAGCAGCTTGGCAGGGACGAACAATGAGCAGTTCTTC
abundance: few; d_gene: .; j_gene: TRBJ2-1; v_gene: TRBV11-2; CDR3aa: CASSLRGGATGSYNEQFF; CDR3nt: TGTGCCAGCAGCTTACGTGGGGGGGCCACGGGCTCCTACAATGAGCAGTTCTTC
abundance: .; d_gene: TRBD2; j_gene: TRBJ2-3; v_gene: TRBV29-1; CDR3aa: CSVRGTSGPWGTDTQYF; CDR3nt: TGCAGCGTCCGCGGGACTAGCGGTCCCTGGGGCACAGATACGCAGTATTTT
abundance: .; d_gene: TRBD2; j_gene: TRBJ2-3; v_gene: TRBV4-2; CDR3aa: CASSQDPRGGAAAQYF; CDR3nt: TGTGCCAGCAGCCAAGATCCACGGGGGGGGGCAGCAGCGCAGTATTTT
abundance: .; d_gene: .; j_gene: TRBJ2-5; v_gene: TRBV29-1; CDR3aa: CSVSGGGPGETQYF; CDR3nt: TGCAGCGTCTCAGGGGGGGGGCCGGGAGAGACCCAGTACTTC
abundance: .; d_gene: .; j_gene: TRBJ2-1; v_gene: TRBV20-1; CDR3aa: CSARRYNEQFF; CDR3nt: TGCAGTGCTAGAAGGTACAATGAGCAGTTCTTC